Listed below are T cell receptor beta chains from one sample, sequenced in a study of CD8 T cells in ankylosing spondylitis. MiXCR was run by TCRdb on the 5' RACE reads, yielding one entry per CDR3 protein. The data show some 200,000 distinct CDR3 sequences, around 13% seen once. The sequencing sample was made of blood, either unsorted or a sorted T cell fraction (not recorded which). These receptors originate from a male donor with ankylosing spondylitis or in good health (not recorded which). CDR3s include the opening cysteine and the closing phenylalanine or tryptophan. The D gene is left open where the match is weak. The size field is filled for only some rows; it gives once, few, many or a size class.

length	size	V	D	J	CDR3	DNA
15	many	TRBV12-3/TRBV12-4	NA	TRBJ2-2	CASSLQRRNTGELFF	TGTGCCAGCAGTTTACAGCGGAGGAACACCGGGGAGCTGTTTTTT
16	few	TRBV14	NA	TRBJ2-1	CASSQVKTGPSDEQFF	TGTGCCAGCAGCCAAGTTAAAACAGGGCCTTCCGACGAGCAGTTCTTC
13	NA	TRBV19	TRBD1	TRBJ1-5	CASRDRANQPQHF	TGTGCCAGTAGGGACAGGGCCAATCAGCCCCAGCATTTT
17	NA	TRBV20-1	NA	TRBJ1-1	CSARDDSYRYSNTEAFF	TGCAGTGCTAGAGATGACAGCTACCGATACTCGAACACTGAAGCTTTCTTT
16	few	TRBV5-1	NA	TRBJ2-3	CASSEARHSSTDTQYF	TGCGCCAGCAGCGAGGCCCGTCACTCTAGCACAGATACGCAGTATTTT
14	few	TRBV12-3/TRBV12-4	NA	TRBJ1-2	CASSFVPGAGGYTF	TGTGCCAGCAGTTTTGTCCCGGGGGCTGGCGGCTACACCTTC
15	NA	TRBV6-4	TRBD1	TRBJ2-1	CASSGGTGTYNEQFF	TGTGCCAGCAGTGGGGGGACAGGAACGTACAATGAGCAGTTCTTC
13	NA	TRBV7-8	NA	TRBJ2-7	CASQGRHSYEQYF	TGTGCCAGTCAGGGACGCCACTCCTACGAGCAGTACTTC
13	NA	TRBV7-9	NA	TRBJ1-1	CASSWGGPTEAFF	TGTGCCAGCTCGTGGGGGGGGCCCACTGAAGCTTTCTTT
15	NA	TRBV7-8	NA	TRBJ2-7	CASSLRPFSAGEQYF	TGTGCCAGCAGCTTAAGACCTTTCAGTGCCGGGGAGCAGTACTTC
16	NA	TRBV20-1	NA	TRBJ2-1	CSARAPRSSSYNEQFF	TGCAGTGCTAGAGCCCCGCGGTCCAGCTCCTACAATGAGCAGTTCTTC
14	few	TRBV29-1	NA	TRBJ1-4	CSVHRGPTNEKLFF	TGCAGCGTCCATCGGGGCCCTACCAATGAAAAACTGTTTTTT
16	NA	TRBV27	TRBD2	TRBJ2-3	CASSPGTSGLTDTQYF	TGTGCCAGCAGTCCCGGGACTAGCGGGCTCACAGATACGCAGTATTTT
13	NA	TRBV11-3	NA	TRBJ2-7	CASSSKSSYEQYF	TGTGCCAGCAGCTCAAAGAGCTCCTACGAGCAGTACTTC
18	few	TRBV20-1	TRBD2	TRBJ2-7	CSASAGTSGGKGHYEQYF	TGCAGTGCTAGCGCCGGGACTAGCGGGGGGAAAGGTCACTACGAGCAGTACTTC
21	few	TRBV6-2/TRBV6-3	TRBD1	TRBJ2-3	CASTLPDRPSTGALDTDTQYF	TGTGCCAGCACCCTCCCAGATCGGCCCTCCACAGGGGCCCTCGACACAGATACGCAGTATTTT
15	NA	TRBV27	TRBD2	TRBJ2-7	CASSLFLAGDHEQYF	TGTGCCAGCAGTTTATTTCTAGCGGGAGACCACGAGCAGTACTTC
14	NA	TRBV4-1	TRBD1	TRBJ1-1	CASSQGQGLGEAFF	TGCGCCAGCAGCCAAGGACAGGGGCTGGGTGAAGCTTTCTTT
18	NA	TRBV30	NA	TRBJ2-5	CAWSGPTYRVTIQETQYF	TGTGCCTGGAGTGGCCCAACCTACAGGGTTACGATACAAGAGACCCAGTACTTC
16	NA	TRBV6-5	NA	TRBJ2-5	CASSYEQGAPRETQYF	TGTGCCAGCAGTTACGAGCAGGGCGCCCCGAGAGAGACCCAGTACTTC
14	NA	TRBV19	NA	TRBJ2-2	CASSILGITGELFF	TGTGCCAGTAGTATATTGGGGATCACCGGGGAGCTGTTTTTT
17	NA	TRBV5-1	TRBD1	TRBJ1-1	CASSFYGTGGETGEAFF	TGCGCCAGCAGCTTCTACGGGACAGGGGGGGAGACGGGTGAAGCTTTCTTT
14	NA	TRBV12-3/TRBV12-4	NA	TRBJ2-7	CASSLYRASYEQYF	TGTGCCAGCAGTCTCTACAGGGCCTCCTACGAGCAGTACTTC
15	many	TRBV7-2	NA	TRBJ2-1	CASSLEESSYNEQFF	TGTGCCAGCAGCTTAGAAGAGAGCTCCTACAATGAGCAGTTCTTC
18	few	TRBV3-1	NA	TRBJ1-2	CASSQDWGMRGEDYGYTF	TGTGCCAGCAGCCAAGATTGGGGTATGAGGGGCGAGGACTATGGCTACACCTTC
13	NA	TRBV5-6	NA	TRBJ2-5	CASSWGQSETQYF	TGTGCCAGCAGCTGGGGACAATCGGAGACCCAGTACTTC
15	NA	TRBV7-9	TRBD2	TRBJ2-3	CASSLWSGGADTQYF	TGTGCCAGCAGCCTTTGGAGCGGGGGGGCGGATACGCAGTATTTT
12	NA	TRBV11-2	NA	TRBJ2-7	CASSPAVGEQYF	TGTGCCAGCAGCCCAGCAGTGGGCGAGCAGTACTTC
15	few	TRBV4-1	NA	TRBJ1-4	CASSRVGLEDEKLFF	TGCGCCAGCAGCCGAGTTGGCCTGGAGGATGAAAAACTGTTTTTT
18	NA	TRBV12-3/TRBV12-4	TRBD2	TRBJ2-3	CASSLFSPRGLRTDTQYF	TGTGCCAGCAGCCTCTTCTCACCCCGGGGACTACGCACAGATACGCAGTATTTT
13	many	TRBV29-1	NA	TRBJ1-2	CSVGGREAYGYTF	TGCAGCGTTGGTGGCAGGGAGGCCTATGGCTACACCTTC
14	many	TRBV7-8	NA	TRBJ2-7	CASSLAGRVYEQYF	TGTGCCAGCAGCTTAGCCGGCAGGGTCTACGAGCAGTACTTC
16	NA	TRBV5-6	TRBD2	TRBJ2-1	CASSPVVGGAYNEQFF	TGTGCCAGCAGTCCCGTGGTCGGGGGGGCCTACAATGAGCAGTTCTTC
15	few	TRBV20-1	TRBD2	TRBJ2-3	CSAGYLAGGTDTQYF	TGCAGTGCTGGATATCTAGCGGGGGGCACAGATACGCAGTATTTT
16	few	TRBV4-2	NA	TRBJ2-7	CASSQEWGGTTYEQYF	TGTGCCAGCAGCCAAGAGTGGGGCGGGACAACCTACGAGCAGTACTTC
13	few	TRBV19	NA	TRBJ2-3	CASSGRGKDTQYF	TGTGCCAGTTCCGGACGGGGGAAAGATACGCAGTATTTT
14	few	TRBV7-9	NA	TRBJ2-1	CASSPWTVDNEQFF	TGTGCCAGCAGCCCCTGGACAGTGGATAATGAGCAGTTCTTC
13	NA	TRBV6-4	NA	TRBJ2-7	CASSEGPNYEQYF	TGTGCCAGCAGTGAAGGGCCCAACTACGAGCAGTACTTC
11	few	TRBV30	NA	TRBJ2-5	CAWQGGETQYF	TGTGCCTGGCAGGGTGGCGAGACCCAGTACTTC
16	NA	TRBV5-6	TRBD2	TRBJ2-3	CASSYGTTVSTDTQYF	TGTGCCAGCAGCTATGGGACTACCGTTAGCACAGATACGCAGTATTTT
13	NA	TRBV19	NA	TRBJ1-2	CASSISEAYGYTF	TGTGCCAGTAGTATATCCGAAGCCTATGGCTACACCTTC
15	many	TRBV5-5	TRBD1	TRBJ1-1	CASSSMQGAWAEAFF	TGTGCCAGCAGCTCGATGCAGGGGGCTTGGGCTGAAGCTTTCTTT
18	many	TRBV11-2	TRBD2	TRBJ2-1	CASSLVIRAGGRIDEQFF	TGTGCCAGCAGCTTAGTAATCAGAGCGGGAGGGCGGATCGATGAGCAGTTCTTC